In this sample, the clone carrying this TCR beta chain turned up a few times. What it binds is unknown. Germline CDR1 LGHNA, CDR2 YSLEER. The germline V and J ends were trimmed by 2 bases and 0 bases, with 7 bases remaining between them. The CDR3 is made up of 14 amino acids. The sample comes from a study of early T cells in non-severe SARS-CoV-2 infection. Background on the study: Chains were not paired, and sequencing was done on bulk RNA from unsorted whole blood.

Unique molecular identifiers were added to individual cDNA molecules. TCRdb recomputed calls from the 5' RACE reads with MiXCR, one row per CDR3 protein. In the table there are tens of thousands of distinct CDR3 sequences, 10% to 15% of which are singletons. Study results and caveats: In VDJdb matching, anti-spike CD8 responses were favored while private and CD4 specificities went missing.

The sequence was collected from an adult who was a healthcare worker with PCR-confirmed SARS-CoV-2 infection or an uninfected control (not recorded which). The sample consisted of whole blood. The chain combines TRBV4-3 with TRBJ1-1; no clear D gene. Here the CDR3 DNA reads TGCGCCAGCAGCCAAACGACCCTGAACACTGAAGCTTTCTTT. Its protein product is CASSQTTLNTEAFF.